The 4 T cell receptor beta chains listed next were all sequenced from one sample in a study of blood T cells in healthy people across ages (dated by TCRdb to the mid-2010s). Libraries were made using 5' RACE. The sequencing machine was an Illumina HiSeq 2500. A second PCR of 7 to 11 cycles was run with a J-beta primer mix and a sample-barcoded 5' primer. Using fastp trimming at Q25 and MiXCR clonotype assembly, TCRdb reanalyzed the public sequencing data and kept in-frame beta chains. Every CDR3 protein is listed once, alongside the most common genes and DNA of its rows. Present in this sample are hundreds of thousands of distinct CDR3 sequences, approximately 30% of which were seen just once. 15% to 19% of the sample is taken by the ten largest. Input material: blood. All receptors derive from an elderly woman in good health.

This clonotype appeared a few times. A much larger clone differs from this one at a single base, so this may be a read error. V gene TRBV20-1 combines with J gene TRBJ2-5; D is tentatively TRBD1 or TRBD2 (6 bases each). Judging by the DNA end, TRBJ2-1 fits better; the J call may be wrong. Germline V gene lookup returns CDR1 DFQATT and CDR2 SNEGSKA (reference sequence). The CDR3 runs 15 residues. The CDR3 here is CSARGQGRSQETQFF. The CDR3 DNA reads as TGCAGTGCTAGGGGCCAGGGGAGGTCACAAGAGACCCAGTTCTTC.

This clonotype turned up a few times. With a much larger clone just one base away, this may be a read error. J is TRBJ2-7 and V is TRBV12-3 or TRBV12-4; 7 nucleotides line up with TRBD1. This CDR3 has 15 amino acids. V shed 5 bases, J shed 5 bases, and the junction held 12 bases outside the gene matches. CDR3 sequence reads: CASSPRQGRVHEQYF. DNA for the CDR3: TGTGCCAGCAGTCCGAGACAGGGAAGAGTCCACGAGCAGTACTTC.

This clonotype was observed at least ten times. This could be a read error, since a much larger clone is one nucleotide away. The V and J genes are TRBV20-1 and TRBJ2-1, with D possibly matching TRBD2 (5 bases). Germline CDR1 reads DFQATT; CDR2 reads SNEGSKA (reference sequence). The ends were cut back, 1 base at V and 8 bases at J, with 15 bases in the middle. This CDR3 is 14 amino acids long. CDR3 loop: CSARAGLVWDEQFF. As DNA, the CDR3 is TGCAGTGCTAGAGCGGGATTGGTATGGGATGAGCAGTTCTTC.

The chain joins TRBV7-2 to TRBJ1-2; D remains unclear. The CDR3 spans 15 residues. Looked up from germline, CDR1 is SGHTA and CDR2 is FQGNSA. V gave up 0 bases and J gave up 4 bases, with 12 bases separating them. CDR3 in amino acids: CASSLADWVLYGYTF. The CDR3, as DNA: TGTGCCAGCAGCTTAGCGGATTGGGTCCTCTATGGCTACACCTTC.